One sample yielded the 3 T cell receptor beta chains listed below, sequenced in a study of identical twins. TCRdb re-derived calls from the 5' RACE reads in MiXCR, one entry per CDR3 protein. Of hundreds of thousands of distinct CDR3 sequences in the sample, roughly 24% are singletons; the top ten hold roughly 3%. These same records also appear under a second study, on T cells expressing NK-cell markers.

Sequencing was carried out using CD4+ T cells sorted from blood. Receptor source: a woman in her late teens or twenties in good health.

V usage is TRBV20-1 and J usage is TRBJ2-7; D could derive from TRBD1 or TRBD2 (5 bases each). The CDR3 runs 17 residues. V was cut by 3 bases and J by 2 bases, with 23 bases left in between. Germline loops: CDR1 DFQATT, CDR2 SNEGSKA (reference sequence). The DNA for the CDR3 is TGCAGTGCTAGTAAGCGGAAGAGGGGTCAACTAACCTACGAGCAGTACTTC. It encodes CSASKRKRGQLTYEQYF.

In this sample, this clonotype turned up a few times. This may be a read error: a much more frequent sequence differs by one nucleotide. V and J are TRBV7-9 and TRBJ2-3; D gene unclear. The germline V gene has CDR1 SEHNR and CDR2 FQNEAQ (reference sequence). V was shortened by 7 bases and J by 1 base, with 3 bases between the two germline ends. This CDR3 comprises 11 residues. The chain's CDR3 is CASIRTDTQYF. The CDR3 nucleotides are TGTGCCAGCATCCGCACAGATACGCAGTATTTT.

This CDR3 reads CASSQGADARGELFF. CDR3 DNA sequence: TGTGCCAGCAGCCAAGGGGCCGATGCAAGAGGGGAGCTGTTTTTT. This chain joins TRBV3-1 and TRBJ2-2; D unclear. This CDR3 is built from 15 residues. The V and J ends lost 1 base and 8 bases respectively, with 14 bases between them. CDR1 and CDR2 (germline): LGHDT, YNNKEL (reference sequence).